The next 31 T cell receptor beta chains were all read from a single sample in a study of shared clonotypes between healthy human individuals. The table came from immunoSEQ multiplex PCR; TCRdb's copy has only in-frame clones and leaves some out. The sample has over a million clones, about three quarters seen once; the top ten hold about 1.5%. The sequenced material came from memory CD4+ T cells sorted from blood. Subset reported: CD45RA-negative fraction. The receptors were gathered from a man between 18 and 29 years old in good health.

This clone was detected once. The rearrangement joins TRBV5-1 to TRBJ2-1, with TRBD2 matching over 11 bases. CDR1 is SGHRS and CDR2 is YFSETQ in the germline V gene. Trimming took 3 bases from V and 6 from J; bases not matched to a gene: 11. The CDR3 runs 17 residues. CDR3 DNA sequence: TGCGCCAGCAGCTCCCCTTTAGCGGGAGGGTTTGGCAATGAGCAGTTCTTC. Translating it yields CASSSPLAGGFGNEQFF.

Regarding this clone: At one boundary the junction diverges from the germline segment, which might be a read error. Different DNA sequences within this sample yield the same CDR3. CDR3 in DNA: TGCGCCTGGAGTTCCAGGGGTTATAATTCACCCCTCCACTTT. It codes for CAWSSRGYNSPLHF. This chain connects TRBV30 to TRBJ1-6, with D tentatively TRBD1 (6 bases). The CDR3 has 14 residues. The V gene's germline CDR1 is GTSNPN and CDR2 SVGIG (reference sequence).

V gene TRBV18 combines with J gene TRBJ1-5; a possible D gene is TRBD1 (5 bases). The germline CDR1 and CDR2 sequences are KGHSH and LQKENI. The CDR3 is 16 residues long. V shed 1 base and J shed 0 bases, with 10 bases lying between them. CDR3 coding DNA: TGTGCCAGCTCACCACGTCAGGGAGATAGCAATCAGCCCCAGCATTTT. As protein: CASSPRQGDSNQPQHF.

This clone was seen just once. This rearrangement joins TRBV6-4 to TRBJ1-5; a possible D gene is TRBD1 (6 bases). The germline V and J ends were trimmed by 0 bases and 0 bases, with 12 bases remaining between them. The V gene's germline CDR1 is MRHNA and CDR2 SNTAGT. This CDR3 spans 17 amino acids. The DNA for the CDR3 is TGTGCCAGCAGTGACTCGAGGACAGTTCATAGCAATCAGCCCCAGCATTTT. Translated: CASSDSRTVHSNQPQHF.

V and J are TRBV10-3 and TRBJ2-2, with D perhaps assigned TRBD1 or TRBD2 (5 bases each). The CDR3 loop spans 14 amino acids. Germline CDR1 is ENHRY and CDR2 is SYGVKD. Trimming cost V 10 bases and J 5 bases, with 17 bases left between them. CDR3 residues: CATTGAPGTGELFF. The CDR3 DNA is TGTGCCACGACCGGGGCCCCGGGGACCGGGGAGCTGTTTTTT.

As concerns this clone: The same CDR3 also results from other DNA sequences found in this sample. The rearrangement links TRBV18 to TRBJ1-5; possibly TRBD1 for D (5 bases). The CDR3 covers 12 residues. V was pared by 6 bases and J by 6 bases, with 9 bases between. Germline values: CDR1 KGHSH, CDR2 LQKENI. Here the CDR3 reads CASSPGGQPQHF. Here the CDR3 DNA reads TGTGCCAGCTCCCCCGGGGGTCAGCCCCAGCATTTT.

The rearrangement joins TRBV18 to TRBJ2-5; no reliable D call. The ends were cut back, 3 bases at V and 4 bases at J, with 9 bases in the middle. The CDR3 is 13 amino acids. Germline V CDR1 and CDR2: KGHSH, LQKENI. CDR3 in DNA: TGTGCCAGCTCACCCGATAGGTCAGAGACCCAGTACTTC. Its protein is CASSPDRSETQYF.

This clone showed up just once. The rearrangement joins TRBV9 to TRBJ2-3, with 10 nucleotides matching TRBD2. Per germline, CDR1 SGDLS and CDR2 YYNGEE. J gave up 6 bases and V 0 bases, and 7 bases lay outside the gene matches. CDR3 length equals 16 residues. CDR3 nucleotides: TGTGCCAGCAGCGTAGAGGCTAGCGGGAGCTGGGATACGCAGTATTTT. It yields the protein CASSVEASGSWDTQYF. Full variable domain (missing parts from reference TRBV9 and TRBJ2-3): DSGVTQTPKHLITATGQRVTLRCSPRSGDLSVYWYQQSLDQGLQFLIQYYNGEERAKGNILERFSAQQFPDLHSELNLSSLELGDSALYFCASSVEASGSWDTQYFGPGTRLTVL.

CDR3 DNA sequence: TGTGCCTGGAGTGTACTAGGTTCTAACTATGGCTACACCTTC. It codes for CAWSVLGSNYGYTF. The chain joins TRBV30 to TRBJ1-2; no reliable D call. CDR1 and CDR2 from the germline V gene are GTSNPN and SVGIG (reference sequence). This CDR3 contains 14 residues. Deletions cut 0 bases from V and 0 bases from J, with 8 bases between.

Only a few counts were recorded for this clone. The rearrangement uses TRBV7-9 and TRBJ2-4; D might be TRBD1 (5 bases). Germline CDR1 SEHNR, CDR2 FQNEAQ (reference sequence). Trimming shortened V by 8 bases and J by 4 bases, and 6 bases separated the two germline ends. The CDR3 is 11 amino acids. DNA of the CDR3: TGTGCCAGCTCAGGGAAAAACATTCAGTACTTC. Its protein product is CASSGKNIQYF.

On this clone itself: The identical CDR3 is also encoded by other nucleotide sequences in the sample. The CDR3 DNA follows: TGTGCCTGGGCAGACAGGGACTATGGCTACACCTTC. Translation gives CAWADRDYGYTF. The chain is built from TRBV30 and TRBJ1-2, with 7 positions matching TRBD1. The V segment lost 5 bases and the J segment 3 bases; nucleotides outside the gene matches: 3. This CDR3 is built from 12 residues. CDR1 and CDR2 from the germline V gene are GTSNPN and SVGIG (reference sequence). Using reference TRBV30 and TRBJ1-2 for the parts outside the CDR3, the full variable domain is SQTIHQWPATLVQPVGSPLSLECTVEGTSNPNLYWYRQAAGRGLQLLFYSVGIGQISSEVPQNLSASRPQDRQFILSSKKLLLSDSGFYLCAWADRDYGYTFGSGTRLTVV.

The rearrangement joins TRBV30 to TRBJ1-2; a weak D match, TRBD1 (6 bases). CDR3 length: 12 residues. V dropped 0 bases and J dropped 8 bases, with 10 bases sitting between them. The germline V gene encodes CDR1 GTSNPN and CDR2 SVGIG (reference sequence). The DNA for the CDR3 is TGTGCCTGGAGTGTGGCAGGGGAGGGCTACACCTTC. It specifies CAWSVAGEGYTF.

V is TRBV6-6 and J is TRBJ2-7, with D possibly being TRBD1 (6 bases). The CDR3 extends over 10 amino acids. Germline V gene data show CDR1 as MNHNY and CDR2 as SVGAGI (reference sequence). DNA for the CDR3: TGTGCGTCAGGGGCTAACGAGCAGTACTTC. It encodes CASGANEQYF.

V gene TRBV18 combines with J gene TRBJ1-2; TRBD1 matches at 8 bases. Germline CDR1 is KGHSH and CDR2 is LQKENI. With 5 bases clipped from V and 4 bases from J, the junction kept 12 bases outside the gene matches. CDR3 size: 16 residues. Here the CDR3 reads CASSKGQASPSYGYTF. The DNA for the CDR3 is TGTGCCAGCTCAAAGGGACAGGCGTCGCCTAGCTATGGCTACACCTTC. The full variable domain, completed using reference TRBV18 and TRBJ1-2, is NAGVMQNPRHLVRRRGQEARLRCSPMKGHSHVYWYRQLPEEGLKFMVYLQKENIIDESGMPKERFSAEFPKEGPSILRIQQVVRGDSAAYFCASSKGQASPSYGYTFGSGTRLTVV.

This clone occurred once. This sequence joins TRBV19 and TRBJ2-1; D is unclear. The CDR3 runs 13 residues. The V and J ends lost 4 bases and 6 bases respectively, with 10 bases between them. Germline-derived CDR1 and CDR2 are LNHDA and SQIVND (reference sequence). The CDR3 sequence is CASSTPSTNEQFF. CDR3 coding DNA: TGTGCCAGTAGTACTCCCAGCACCAATGAGCAGTTCTTC.

The chain joins TRBV5-5 to TRBJ2-3; D may be TRBD1 (5 bases). Trimming cost V 2 bases and J 2 bases, with 9 bases left between them. CDR3 length: 14 amino acids. Germline CDR1 SGHKS, CDR2 YYEKEE (reference sequence). The CDR3, as DNA: TGTGCCAGCAGCTTAGACAGACCCACAGATACGCAGTATTTT. It specifies CASSLDRPTDTQYF.

Worth noting for this clone: Other DNA sequences from this sample encode an identical CDR3 as well. V is TRBV19 and J is TRBJ2-3; D uncertain. The germline V gene has CDR1 LNHDA and CDR2 SQIVND (reference sequence). The CDR3 spans 12 residues. Trimming shortened V by 6 bases and J by 6 bases, and 10 bases separated the two germline ends. The CDR3 loop is CASSPQADTQYF. The CDR3 DNA follows: TGTGCCAGTAGCCCCCAGGCGGATACGCAGTATTTT.

V is TRBV18 and J is TRBJ2-7; the match to TRBD1 covers 7 bases. CDR3 length: 14 residues. The germline gives CDR1 KGHSH, CDR2 LQKENI. V gave up 4 bases and J gave up 1 base; unmatched junction bases: 4. DNA for the CDR3: TGTGCCAGCTCACGTGGACAGGTATCCTACGAGCAGTACTTC. Its protein is CASSRGQVSYEQYF.

V and J are TRBV6-5 and TRBJ1-4, with D possibly TRBD1 on 6 matching bases. The CDR3 covers 15 residues. Deletions cut 7 bases from V and 8 bases from J, with 20 bases between. CDR1 and CDR2 from the germline V gene are MNHEY and SVGAGI. The CDR3 region is CASKLGRGLGEKLFF. In DNA, the CDR3 is TGTGCCAGCAAATTAGGCCGGGGGCTTGGAGAAAAACTGTTTTTT.

A note on this clone: Within the sample, other DNA sequences also encode this same CDR3. The V and J genes are TRBV15 and TRBJ2-5; D may correspond to TRBD1 or TRBD2 (5 bases each). This CDR3 has 14 amino acids. In germline, CDR1 is LNHNV, CDR2 YYDKDF (reference sequence). V lost 0 bases, J lost 4 bases, and 9 bases lay in between. CDR3 residues: CATSRDLGRETQYF. CDR3 DNA sequence: TGTGCCACCAGCAGAGATCTGGGACGAGAGACCCAGTACTTC.

In this sample, this clone turned up a few times. The chain employs TRBV5-1 and TRBJ2-5; 10 bases line up with TRBD1. Germline V gene data show CDR1 as SGHRS and CDR2 as YFSETQ. This CDR3 region has 14 residues. V dropped 4 bases and J dropped 4; count of bases not matched to a gene: 4. In DNA form, the CDR3 reads TGCGCCAGCAGCCAGGGACAGGGGTCAGAGACCCAGTACTTC. It encodes CASSQGQGSETQYF. The full variable domain, with the rest looked up from reference TRBV5-1 and TRBJ2-5, is KAGVTQTPRYLIKTRGQQVTLSCSPISGHRSVSWYQQTPGQGLQFLFEYFSETQRNKGNFPGRFSGRQFSNSRSEMNVSTLELGDSALYLCASSQGQGSETQYFGPGTRLLVL.

The chain has TRBV11-2 and TRBJ2-1, with D perhaps given as TRBD1 or TRBD2 (5 bases each). The CDR3 has 15 amino acids. Trimming pared 0 bases from V and 4 bases from J, leaving 10 bases between. Germline V gene lookup returns CDR1 SGHAT and CDR2 FQNNGV. This CDR3 is CASSLEGVLYNEQFF. In DNA form, the CDR3 reads TGTGCCAGCAGCTTAGAGGGGGTTCTGTACAATGAGCAGTTCTTC. Full variable domain (remainder filled in from reference TRBV11-2 and TRBJ2-1): EAGVAQSPRYKIIEKRQSVAFWCNPISGHATLYWYQQILGQGPKLLIQFQNNGVVDDSQLPKDRFSAERLKGVDSTLKIQPAKLEDSAVYLCASSLEGVLYNEQFFGPGTRLTVL.

This clone was detected only a few times. This chain joins TRBV19 and TRBJ1-2; 7 nucleotides align to TRBD1. Per the germline V gene, CDR1 is LNHDA and CDR2 is SQIVND (reference sequence). This CDR3 region has 14 residues. J gave up 3 bases and V 6 bases, and 7 bases lay outside the gene matches. CDR3 DNA: TGTGCCAGTAGCCAGACGGGACAGCACTATGGCTACACCTTC. Translating it yields CASSQTGQHYGYTF.

This clone was recorded once. This sample includes further DNA sequences coding for the same CDR3. The chain uses TRBV28 and TRBJ2-6, with 7 positions matching TRBD2. The germline gives CDR1 MDHEN, CDR2 SYDVKM. The trim removed 2 bases at V and 2 bases at J, leaving 0 bases unmatched. The CDR3 contains 15 residues. The chain's CDR3 is CASSLGGAGANVLTF. As DNA, the CDR3 is TGTGCCAGCAGTTTAGGGGGGGCTGGGGCCAACGTCCTGACTTTC.

This rearrangement joins TRBV7-9 to TRBJ2-5; perhaps TRBD2 as D (5 bases). The V gene lost 3 bases and the J gene lost 7 bases, with 18 bases spanning the gap. Germline V gene data show CDR1 as SEHNR and CDR2 as FQNEAQ (reference sequence). There are 15 residues in the CDR3. The CDR3 here is CASSLSAGGEGTQYF. As DNA, the CDR3 is TGTGCCAGCAGCTTGTCGGCAGGCGGAGAGGGGACCCAGTACTTC.

This clone was counted many times. The genes are TRBV19 and TRBJ1-2; D ambiguous. Trimming took off 6 bases at V and 4 bases at J, with 15 bases between the two ends. The CDR3 consists of 14 residues. The germline CDR1 and CDR2 sequences are LNHDA and SQIVND (reference sequence). Here the CDR3 DNA reads TGTGCCAGTAGGGAGGACGCAGCCAGCTATGGCTACACCTTC. Translated: CASREDAASYGYTF.

V and J are TRBV28 and TRBJ2-3, with D possibly being TRBD1 or TRBD2 (5 bases each). V was shortened by 6 bases and J by 4 bases, with 17 bases between the two germline ends. Germline V gene sequence: CDR1 MDHEN, CDR2 SYDVKM. The CDR3 runs 15 residues. CDR3 nucleotides: TGTGCCAGCAGCCAAGGGACCCTCGGGGCAGATACGCAGTATTTT. Translating gives CASSQGTLGADTQYF. The whole variable domain, filled in from reference TRBV28 and TRBJ2-3, reads DVKVTQSSRYLVKRTGEKVFLECVQDMDHENMFWYRQDPGLGLRLIYFSYDVKMKEKGDIPEGYSVSREKKERFSLILESASTNQTSMYLCASSQGTLGADTQYFGPGTRLTVL.

The V gene is TRBV30, the J gene TRBJ1-3; TRBD1 matches at 7 bases. Per the germline V gene, CDR1 is GTSNPN and CDR2 is SVGIG (reference sequence). There are 15 residues in the CDR3. V trimming: 2 bases; J trimming: 2 bases; junction bases outside the gene matches: 6. As DNA, the CDR3 is TGTGCCTGGAGTCCCGACAGGGTGACTGGAAACACCATATATTTT. It is translated as CAWSPDRVTGNTIYF.

The chain is built from TRBV7-8 and TRBJ1-5, with no clear D. V lost 1 base, J lost 0 bases, and 10 bases lay in between. CDR1 SGHVS and CDR2 FQNEAQ come from the germline V gene. The CDR3 has 16 amino acids. The CDR3 bases are TGTGCCAGCAGCTTAGGTTACCTGGTTAGCAATCAGCCCCAGCATTTT. Its protein is CASSLGYLVSNQPQHF.

This sequence joins TRBV19 and TRBJ1-1; TRBD1 is a possible D gene (5 bases). CDR3 length: 13 residues. V shed 0 bases and J shed 6 bases, with 8 bases lying between them. CDR1 is LNHDA, CDR2 SQIVND, per germline (reference sequence). CDR3 sequence: CASSIERGAEAFF. The CDR3 DNA is TGTGCCAGTAGTATAGAACGGGGGGCTGAAGCTTTCTTT.

The rearrangement joins TRBV29-1 to TRBJ1-1, with a possible D match to TRBD1 (5 bases). The CDR3 is made up of 13 amino acids. Germline V lookup: CDR1 SQVTM, CDR2 ANQGSEA. V lost 5 bases, J lost 4 bases, and 14 bases lay in between. The CDR3 here is CSVPNWGTTEAFF. DNA of the CDR3: TGCAGCGTTCCAAACTGGGGGACCACTGAAGCTTTCTTT.